This T cell receptor beta chain was profiled in a study of T cell responses to AZD1222 COVID-19 vaccine. Study observations and caveats: Most donors were white British, females outnumbered males, and clonal diversity was possibly underestimated.

Worth noting for this clone: The antigen is undetermined.

Looked up from germline, CDR1 is SGHRS and CDR2 is YFSETQ. This CDR3 has 14 amino acids. The V and J ends lost 1 base and 1 base respectively, with 8 bases between them. Profiled with immunoSEQ multiplex PCR; TCRdb holds only in-frame clones, not every one. The table includes tens of thousands of clones, 80% to 90% detected once. The sample here was peripheral blood, taken 28 days after the second AZD1222 dose. V usage is TRBV5-1 and J usage is TRBJ1-1; the D gene is possibly TRBD1 (6 bases). The clonotype originates from an adult who received the AZD1222 COVID-19 vaccine. DNA for the CDR3: TGCGCCAGCAGCTTGACGGGGGCGAACACTGAAGCTTTCTTT. The encoded protein is CASSLTGANTEAFF.